This T cell receptor (beta chain) was found in a study of STAT5B mutations in CD4+ large granular lymphocyte leukemia. Study conclusions and caveats: Roughly a quarter of private leukemic clonotypes occurred rarely in other patients' non-leukemic repertoires.

Sequencing was performed with immunoSEQ multiplex PCR; in TCRdb, only in-frame clones are kept and a portion is missing. This sample has tens of thousands of clones, with roughly 76% found just once. Concerning this clone itself: The antigen remains unidentified.

The TCR originated in a human donor in good health. The sample consisted of CD4+ T cells from blood buffy coats.

CDR3 nucleotides: TGTGCCAGCAGTGAAAACAGGGGTTCGGGAAACACCATATATTTT. Translating it yields CASSENRGSGNTIYF. The chain joins TRBV2 to TRBJ1-3, with 7 bases fitting TRBD1. The CDR3 length is 15 residues. Germline V lookup: CDR1 SNHLY, CDR2 FYNNEI. V lost 2 bases, J lost 4 bases, and 5 bases stayed unmatched.